Listed below are T cell receptor beta chains from one sample, sequenced in a study of T cells after yellow fever vaccination. Each CDR3 protein is one row after TCRdb ran MiXCR on the 5' RACE reads. The data show about 550,000 distinct CDR3 sequences, with about 19% seen just once and about 13% held by the top ten. Sequenced material: PBMCs, taken 15 days after the yellow fever booster vaccination. These TCRs come from a man younger than 45 who received the YFV17D yellow fever vaccine. Each CDR3 is given with its conserved first and last residue. Fields, in order: J gene, clone size, V gene, D gene, CDR3 DNA, CDR3 protein. D genes are given only for firm matches. The size of a clone is reported for some rows only, either as once, few or many, or as a class for expanded clones.

TRBJ2-7 | few | TRBV4-2 | TRBD2 | TGTGCCAGCAGCCAAGTTGCTAGCGGTTCCTACGAGCAGTACTTC | CASSQVASGSYEQYF
TRBJ2-7 | few | TRBV5-6 | TRBD2 | TGTGCCAGCAGAGGGAGGGCTAGCGGGATATTTTACGAGCAGTACTTC | CASRGRASGIFYEQYF
TRBJ2-1 | - | TRBV18 | TRBD2 | TGTGCCAGCTCACCCATAGCGGGAGGACAAAATGAGCAGTTCTTC | CASSPIAGGQNEQFF
TRBJ2-3 | - | TRBV7-9 | - | TGTGCCAGCAGCTTGATGACTAGCACAGATACGCAGTATTTT | CASSLMTSTDTQYF
TRBJ2-7 | - | TRBV6-5 | - | TGTGCCAGCGGCCACGAGCAGTACTTC | CASGHEQYF
TRBJ2-7 | few | TRBV20-1 | - | TGCAGTGTGGACGGGAACTACGAGCAGTACTTC | CSVDGNYEQYF
TRBJ2-3 | - | TRBV5-5 | - | TGTGCCAGCAGCCTCCAATCCTACGGCACAGATACGCAGTATTTT | CASSLQSYGTDTQYF
TRBJ2-5 | - | TRBV5-1 | TRBD2 | TGCGCCAGCAGAGGGGCTGGAATAGCGGGTCAGGAGACCCAGTACTTC | CASRGAGIAGQETQYF
TRBJ2-3 | few | TRBV10-3 | TRBD1 | TGTGCCATCCTCCGAGGGGGCCCAAGCACAGATACGCAGTATTTT | CAILRGGPSTDTQYF
TRBJ2-7 | many | TRBV7-2 | - | TGTGCCAGCACCCAACGGGCAGGATCCTACGAGCAGTACTTC | CASTQRAGSYEQYF
TRBJ1-4 | few | TRBV20-1 | - | TGCAGTGCAACCGAGACAGCAAATGAAAAACTGTTTTTT | CSATETANEKLFF
TRBJ2-7 | - | TRBV7-3 | - | TGTGCCAGCAGCTTAGGCCCTCTGGAGGAGCAGTACTTC | CASSLGPLEEQYF
TRBJ2-3 | few | TRBV4-3 | TRBD2 | TGCGCCAGCAGCCAAGAAGGGACTAGCGGCAACACAGATACGCAGTATTTT | CASSQEGTSGNTDTQYF
TRBJ2-4 | - | TRBV9 | TRBD2 | TGTGCCAGCAGCCTTGGGGGGGAAGCCAAAAACATTCAGTACTTC | CASSLGGEAKNIQYF
TRBJ2-1 | - | TRBV6-5 | TRBD2 | TGTGCCAGCAGTTACCAGCGGGACCCGCCCTACAATGAGCAGTTCTTC | CASSYQRDPPYNEQFF
TRBJ2-1 | - | TRBV7-9 | TRBD2 | TGTGCCAGCAGCTCGGGGGGGGGCTTGAACTCCTACAATGAGCAGTTCTTC | CASSSGGGLNSYNEQFF
TRBJ2-7 | few | TRBV7-9 | TRBD2 | TGTGCCAGCAGCCCGCAGGGACTAGCGGGGGGGAAGAGCGAGCAGTACTTC | CASSPQGLAGGKSEQYF
TRBJ2-5 | few | TRBV3-1 | TRBD2 | TGTGCCAGCAGCAGGACAACGGGGGGGTACCAAGAGACCCAGTACTTC | CASSRTTGGYQETQYF
TRBJ2-1 | - | TRBV25-1 | TRBD1 | TGTGCCAGCGTCCGACAGGGGTTTAACAATGAGCAGTTCTTC | CASVRQGFNNEQFF
TRBJ2-6 | few | TRBV6-5 | - | TGTGCCAGCAGTTACCCGAATCTCTCTGGGGCCAACGTCCTGACTTTC | CASSYPNLSGANVLTF
TRBJ1-2 | - | TRBV10-3 | - | TGTGCCATCAGTACGACCGGGATCCAGGGTGGCTACACCTTC | CAISTTGIQGGYTF
TRBJ2-3 | few | TRBV2 | - | TGTGCCAGCAGTGAAGGGGTTCCAGATACGCAGTATTTT | CASSEGVPDTQYF
TRBJ2-1 | - | TRBV7-8 | - | TGTGCCAGCAGCTCTCCCGTGGCGGGGATTTACAATGAGCAGTTCTTC | CASSSPVAGIYNEQFF
TRBJ2-2 | many | TRBV7-2 | - | TGTGCCAGCAGTCTCGGGCGGGCCGGGGAGCTGTTTTTT | CASSLGRAGELFF
TRBJ2-3 | - | TRBV29-1 | - | TGCAGCGGCGTCGCAGGGGGGGGCTGGAGAGCAGATACGCAGTATTTT | CSGVAGGGWRADTQYF
TRBJ2-5 | - | TRBV15 | TRBD1 | TGTGCCACCAGCATGGGACAGGGACAGACCCAGTACTTC | CATSMGQGQTQYF
TRBJ2-7 | few | TRBV30 | TRBD1 | TGTGCCTGGAAACTTCCGACTTACAGGGGCGAGCAGTACTTC | CAWKLPTYRGEQYF
TRBJ2-2 | - | TRBV12-3/TRBV12-4 | TRBD2 | TGTGCCAGCAGTCCTAGCGGGAGCCACACCGGGGAGCTGTTTTTT | CASSPSGSHTGELFF
TRBJ2-1 | - | TRBV11-2 | - | TGTGCCAGCAGCAGTAGGACTACTCACTCGTCCTACAATGAGCAGTTCTTC | CASSSRTTHSSYNEQFF
TRBJ2-4 | - | TRBV6-1 | TRBD2 | TGTGCCAGCAGCCTCCTAGCGGAGCAGGGAAACATTCAGTACTTC | CASSLLAEQGNIQYF
TRBJ1-1 | - | TRBV19 | - | TGTGCCACCTCAGGGACGGAGACTGTGAACACTGAAGCTTTCTTT | CATSGTETVNTEAFF
TRBJ2-5 | few | TRBV12-3/TRBV12-4 | - | TGTGCCAGCAGTTTTACCGGGGGGCAACAAGAGACCCAGTACTTC | CASSFTGGQQETQYF
TRBJ2-7 | once | TRBV20-1 | TRBD1 | TGCAGTGCTAGGACAGGGGTGAACGAGCAGTACTTC | CSARTGVNEQYF
TRBJ2-5 | - | TRBV5-4 | TRBD1 | TGTGCCAGCAGGACCACCGGGACAGGACAAGAGACCCAGTACTTC | CASRTTGTGQETQYF
TRBJ2-7 | few | TRBV20-1 | - | TGCAGTGCTAGAGCTTTCTACGAGCAGTACTTC | CSARAFYEQYF
TRBJ2-1 | few | TRBV7-6 | - | TGTGCCAGCAGCTTATGGGAGGCGAGCTCCTACAATGAGCAGTTCTTC | CASSLWEASSYNEQFF
TRBJ2-1 | - | TRBV7-6 | TRBD2 | TGTGCCAGCAGCAAACTAGCGGGGCCGTCCAATGAGCAGTTCTTC | CASSKLAGPSNEQFF
TRBJ2-5 | few | TRBV12-3/TRBV12-4 | TRBD1 | TGTGCCAGCAGTTACCCAGGGGGACGAGAGACCCAGTACTTC | CASSYPGGRETQYF
TRBJ2-3 | - | TRBV12-3/TRBV12-4 | TRBD2 | TGTGCCAGCCGAGGGGCGGGAGGGCCCGCAGATACGCAGTATTTT | CASRGAGGPADTQYF
TRBJ2-3 | - | TRBV10-1 | - | TGCGCCACCCGGGGGGCCCCCGGAGATACGCAGTATTTT | CATRGAPGDTQYF
TRBJ1-2 | - | TRBV3-1 | - | TGTGCCAGCAGCCATAACTGGGACAACTATGGCTACACCTTC | CASSHNWDNYGYTF
TRBJ2-7 | - | TRBV7-9 | - | TGTGCCAGCAGCTCGACGCAACAGGCGCTATCCCCCTACGAGCAGTACTTC | CASSSTQQALSPYEQYF
TRBJ2-1 | many | TRBV12-3/TRBV12-4 | - | TGTGCCAGCAGTTTTAGGGCCCTTACCTATAGCAATGAGCAGTTCTTC | CASSFRALTYSNEQFF
TRBJ2-3 | few | TRBV4-2 | - | TGTGCCAGCAGCCAAGGCGACGCAGATACGCAGTATTTT | CASSQGDADTQYF
TRBJ1-6 | - | TRBV2 | - | TGTGCCAGCAGTGGGGGGGGCTCGAATTCACCCCTCCACTTT | CASSGGGSNSPLHF
TRBJ1-2 | - | TRBV12-3/TRBV12-4 | TRBD1 | TGTGCCAGCAGCCCGGGACAGGGGTCGGGTGGCGATGGCTACACCTTC | CASSPGQGSGGDGYTF